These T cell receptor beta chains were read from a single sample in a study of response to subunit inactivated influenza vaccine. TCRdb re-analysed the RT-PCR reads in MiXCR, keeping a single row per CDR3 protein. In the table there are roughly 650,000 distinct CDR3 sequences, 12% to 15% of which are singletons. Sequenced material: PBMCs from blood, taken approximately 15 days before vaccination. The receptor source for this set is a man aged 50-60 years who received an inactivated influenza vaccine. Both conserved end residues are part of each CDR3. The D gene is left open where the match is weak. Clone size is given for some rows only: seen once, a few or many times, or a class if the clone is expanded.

CASSQGIRETQYF,TGCGCCAGCAGCCAGGGGATCCGGGAGACCCAGTACTTC,-,TRBJ2-5,TRBV4-1,many
CASSHGLAGGQETQYF,TGTGCCAGCAGCCATGGACTAGCGGGGGGGCAAGAGACCCAGTACTTC,TRBD2,TRBJ2-5,TRBV5-5,few
CSGQVGAEQYF,TGCAGCGGCCAGGTTGGAGCCGAGCAGTACTTC,-,TRBJ2-7,TRBV29-1,-
CAIRGDGTGGEDYGYTF,TGTGCCATCAGGGGGGATGGGACAGGGGGCGAAGACTATGGCTACACCTTC,TRBD1,TRBJ1-2,TRBV10-3,-
CASSQDRGRPNTEAFF,TGCGCCAGCAGCCAGGACAGGGGGCGACCGAACACTGAAGCTTTCTTT,TRBD1,TRBJ1-1,TRBV5-1,-
CASSLMHSNQPQHF,TGTGCCAGCAGCTTGATGCATAGCAATCAGCCCCAGCATTTT,-,TRBJ1-5,TRBV5-6,-
CAIKPGQSRRVCQPQHF,TGTGCCATCAAACCGGGACAGTCCCGTCGAGTCTGTCAGCCCCAGCATTTT,TRBD1,TRBJ1-5,TRBV5-5,many
CASKGRGMHTQYF,TGTGCCAGCAAGGGCAGGGGCATGCATACGCAGTATTTT,-,TRBJ2-3,TRBV2,-
CASSQDSNVNQPQHF,TGCGCCAGCAGCCAAGATTCGAATGTCAATCAGCCCCAGCATTTT,-,TRBJ1-5,TRBV4-3,-
CATSERRGGVYNEQFF,TGTGCCACCAGTGAGCGACGGGGGGGGGTCTACAATGAGCAGTTCTTC,TRBD2,TRBJ2-1,TRBV24-1,few
CASSEAGEDEQFF,TGTGCCAGCAGTGAAGCGGGCGAAGATGAGCAGTTCTTC,-,TRBJ2-1,TRBV2,-
CASSLGAINEKLFF,TGTGCCAGCAGCTTAGGAGCAATAAATGAAAAACTGTTTTTT,-,TRBJ1-4,TRBV7-9,few
CAWSRGGAGGEKLFF,TGTGCCTGGAGCCGGGGCGGCGCAGGTGGTGAAAAACTGTTTTTT,-,TRBJ1-4,TRBV30,few
CASGQGGAGELFF,TGTGCCTCAGGACAGGGTGGGGCCGGGGAGCTGTTTTTT,TRBD1,TRBJ2-2,TRBV10-3,-
CASSPRLVTSGTDTQYF,TGTGCCAGCTCACCACGCCTTGTGACTAGCGGCACAGATACGCAGTATTTT,TRBD2,TRBJ2-3,TRBV18,few
CASSQDPGRSGSGNTIYF,TGTGCCAGCAGCCAAGATCCGGGACGGAGTGGCTCTGGAAACACCATATATTTT,-,TRBJ1-3,TRBV3-1,few
CASSQDLEIGATEAFF,TGTGCCAGCAGCCAAGATCTTGAGATCGGGGCCACTGAAGCTTTCTTT,-,TRBJ1-1,TRBV14,-
CSAHGTWGYTF,TGCAGCGCCCACGGGACCTGGGGCTACACCTTC,-,TRBJ1-2,TRBV29-1,-
CASSLGGLAGNTGELFF,TGTGCCAGCAGCTTAGGAGGGCTAGCGGGGAACACCGGGGAGCTGTTTTTT,TRBD2,TRBJ2-2,TRBV7-2,few
CASSLDTYETQYF,TGCGCCAGCAGCTTGGACACTTATGAGACCCAGTACTTC,-,TRBJ2-5,TRBV5-1,-
CSARVLGQMNTEAFF,TGCAGTGCTAGAGTGTTAGGACAGATGAACACTGAAGCTTTCTTT,-,TRBJ1-1,TRBV20-1,-
CASSRRGTSSYEQYF,TGTGCCAGCAGTCGCAGGGGGACGAGCTCCTACGAGCAGTACTTC,TRBD1,TRBJ2-7,TRBV6-1,-
CAISEGYHTQYF,TGTGCCATCAGTGAGGGATACCATACGCAGTATTTT,-,TRBJ2-3,TRBV10-3,-
CASSRGEASPQETQYF,TGCGCCAGCAGCCGGGGTGAGGCCTCCCCTCAAGAGACCCAGTACTTC,-,TRBJ2-5,TRBV4-1,-
CASSISTSGLSYEQYF,TGTGCCAGCAGCATTTCGACTAGCGGACTCTCCTACGAGCAGTACTTC,TRBD2,TRBJ2-7,TRBV7-9,-
CASSEFGADKTYEQYF,TGTGCCAGCAGTGAATTCGGGGCGGACAAGACCTACGAGCAGTACTTC,-,TRBJ2-7,TRBV28,-
CSVGTYNEQFF,TGCAGCGTCGGGACCTACAATGAGCAGTTCTTC,-,TRBJ2-1,TRBV29-1,many
CASSSVNTIYF,TGTGCCAGCAGTTCTGTAAACACCATATATTTT,-,TRBJ1-3,TRBV5-5,-
CASSLDPGGLIGGYTF,TGTGCCAGCAGCTTAGATCCGGGGGGGCTAATAGGTGGCTACACCTTC,-,TRBJ1-2,TRBV7-2,-
CASSYSWGGDEQFF,TGTGCCAGCAGTTACTCGTGGGGGGGCGATGAGCAGTTCTTC,-,TRBJ2-1,TRBV6-5,-
CASSVHSGYTDTQYF,TGTGCCAGCAGCGTACATAGCGGATACACAGATACGCAGTATTTT,-,TRBJ2-3,TRBV9,-
CASSVGGSIYEQYF,TGTGCCAGTAGTGTCGGCGGGAGTATTTACGAGCAGTACTTC,TRBD2,TRBJ2-7,TRBV19,few
CSANPRLAGHQETQYF,TGCAGTGCTAACCCCCGACTAGCGGGGCACCAAGAGACCCAGTACTTC,TRBD2,TRBJ2-5,TRBV20-1,-
CASSLELFVGGGHYEQYF,TGTGCCAGCAGCTTAGAATTATTCGTTGGGGGAGGACACTACGAGCAGTACTTC,-,TRBJ2-7,TRBV11-2,-
CASKAGAGYGYTF,TGTGCCAGCAAGGCAGGGGCGGGCTATGGCTACACCTTC,-,TRBJ1-2,TRBV6-1,-
CASSLGTATKTQYF,TGTGCCAGCAGCTTAGGGACAGCAACCAAGACCCAGTACTTC,-,TRBJ2-5,TRBV7-2,once
CSAREWDRGGTGELFF,TGCAGTGCTAGAGAGTGGGACAGGGGCGGCACCGGGGAGCTGTTTTTT,TRBD1,TRBJ2-2,TRBV20-1,few
CAWTSGGEQFF,TGTGCCTGGACATCGGGTGGTGAGCAGTTCTTC,-,TRBJ2-1,TRBV30,-
CASSYSAGVGYTF,TGTGCCAGCAGTTACTCGGCAGGGGTTGGCTACACCTTC,-,TRBJ1-2,TRBV6-2/TRBV6-3,few
CASSSLGSGVAKNIQYF,TGCGCCAGCAGCTCACTTGGTTCGGGAGTTGCCAAAAACATTCAGTACTTC,-,TRBJ2-4,TRBV5-1,-
CASSGRWDRAYEQYF,TGTGCCAGTAGTGGCCGGTGGGACAGAGCCTACGAGCAGTACTTC,TRBD1,TRBJ2-7,TRBV19,few
CASGAGGPYEQYF,TGTGCCTCCGGGGCGGGAGGGCCCTACGAGCAGTACTTC,TRBD2,TRBJ2-7,TRBV6-6,-
CSGHSISDSSYEQYF,TGCAGTGGCCATTCGATTTCGGATAGCTCCTACGAGCAGTACTTC,-,TRBJ2-7,TRBV20-1,few
CASSQVSWRNTEAFF,TGCGCCAGCAGCCAAGTCTCTTGGAGGAACACTGAAGCTTTCTTT,-,TRBJ1-1,TRBV4-3,-
CSVHRGRRTEAFF,TGTAGTGTGCACAGGGGGCGACGAACTGAAGCTTTCTTT,TRBD1,TRBJ1-1,TRBV20-1,-
CSAREHTSGGLYEQYF,TGCAGTGCTAGAGAGCACACTAGCGGGGGACTATACGAGCAGTACTTC,TRBD2,TRBJ2-7,TRBV20-1,few
CASAGQSHSPLHF,TGTGCCAGTGCAGGGCAGTCGCATTCACCCCTCCACTTT,-,TRBJ1-6,TRBV10-3,-
CSVEGGGYLDEQFF,TGCAGCGTTGAGGGTGGGGGGTATCTCGATGAGCAGTTCTTC,-,TRBJ2-1,TRBV29-1,-
CSTRNLYRDWGTDTQYF,TGCAGTACTAGAAACCTCTACCGGGACTGGGGCACAGATACGCAGTATTTT,-,TRBJ2-3,TRBV20-1,-